This T cell receptor beta chain comes out of a study of T cells after yellow fever vaccination. About the research overall: SMART-Seq v4 Ultra Low Input prepared the low-cell-number fractions. General study results and limits: Clones that expanded after primary vaccination mostly reappeared after the booster (around 96% CD4, approximately 85% CD8).

TCRdb used MiXCR to reprocess the 5' RACE reads, holding one entry per CDR3 protein. The table includes hundreds of thousands of distinct CDR3 sequences, less than 4.5% detected once. This clonotype was counted many times. Its target is not known. The sample consisted of PBMCs, taken on the day of the yellow fever booster vaccination. The clonotype comes from a man aged 18 to 29 who received the YFV17D yellow fever vaccine.

The chain's CDR3 is CASSLRTGELFF. In nucleotides, the CDR3 is TGTGCCAGCAGCTTAAGGACCGGGGAGCTGTTTTTT. This sequence joins TRBV7-8 and TRBJ2-2; no definite D call. Germline V lookup: CDR1 SGHVS, CDR2 FQNEAQ. The V end was cut by 2 bases, the J end by 5 bases, with 3 bases between. The CDR3 is made up of 12 amino acids.